This T cell receptor beta chain appears in the sequencing data of a study of glioma-infiltrating T cells after dendritic cell vaccination. Time point defined: after dendritic cell vaccination, including at tumor progression/relapse. TCRdb's copy holds only in-frame clones and misses some; the assay was immunoSEQ multiplex PCR. The sample holds roughly 60,000 clones, 86% seen once. V was cut by 6 bases and J by 0 bases, with 3 bases left in between. The germline CDR1 and CDR2 sequences are WSHSY and SAAADI. The CDR3 sequence is 12 residues long. This clonotype was obtained from a human donor with glioblastoma. The chain couples TRBV10-2 to TRBJ2-1; D not certain. The starting material was blood, obtained after dendritic cell vaccination. The DNA of the CDR3 is TGCGCCAGCAGCAACTCCTACAATGAGCAGTTCTTC. As protein: CASSNSYNEQFF.